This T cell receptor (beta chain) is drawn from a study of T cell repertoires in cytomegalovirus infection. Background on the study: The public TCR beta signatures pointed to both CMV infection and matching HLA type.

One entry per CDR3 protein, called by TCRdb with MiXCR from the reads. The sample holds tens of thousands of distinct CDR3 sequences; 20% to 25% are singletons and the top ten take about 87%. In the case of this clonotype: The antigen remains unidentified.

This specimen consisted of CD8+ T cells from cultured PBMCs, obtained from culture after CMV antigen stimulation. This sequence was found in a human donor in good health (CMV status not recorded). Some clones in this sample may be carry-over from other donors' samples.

In DNA, the CDR3 is TGTGCCAGCAGCTTGCGAGCGGGTAGCGGGATGCGGGACGAGCAGTACTTC. Amino acids: CASSLRAGSGMRDEQYF. The rearrangement joins TRBV5-6 to TRBJ2-7; 8 positions match TRBD2. Trimming cost V 1 base and J 5 bases; bases outside gene matches: 14. Per germline, CDR1 SGHDT and CDR2 YYEEEE. This CDR3 region has 17 residues.